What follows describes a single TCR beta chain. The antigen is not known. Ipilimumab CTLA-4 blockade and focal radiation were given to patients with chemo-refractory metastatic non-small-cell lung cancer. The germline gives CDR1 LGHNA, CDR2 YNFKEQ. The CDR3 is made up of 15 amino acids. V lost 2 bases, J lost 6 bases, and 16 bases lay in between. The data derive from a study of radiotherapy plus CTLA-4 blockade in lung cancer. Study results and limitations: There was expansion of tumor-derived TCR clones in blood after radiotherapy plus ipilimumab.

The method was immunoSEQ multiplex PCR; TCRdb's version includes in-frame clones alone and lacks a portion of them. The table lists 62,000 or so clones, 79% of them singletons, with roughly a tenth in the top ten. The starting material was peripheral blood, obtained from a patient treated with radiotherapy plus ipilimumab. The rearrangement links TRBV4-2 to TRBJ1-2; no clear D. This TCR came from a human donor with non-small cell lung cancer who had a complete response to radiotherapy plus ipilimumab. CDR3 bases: TGTGCCAGCAGCCAAAACGTGGACGCTGGGAATGGCTACACCTTC. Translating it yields CASSQNVDAGNGYTF.